A single sample gave rise to the 26 T cell receptor beta chains below, sequenced in a study of CD8+ T cells in alopecia areata. The treatment denotes: oral pan-JAK inhibitor, 5-10 mg twice daily. It was cDNA, reverse transcribed from extracted RNA, that served as the sequencing template. Sequencing was performed with immunoSEQ multiplex PCR; in TCRdb, only in-frame clones are kept and a portion is missing. The sample gives more than 150,000 clones, roughly three fifths of which show up once; about 3% is in the top ten. The sequenced sample was CD4+ T cells sorted from blood, obtained at week 4, from a patient treated with tofacitinib. The receptors shown here come from a human donor with alopecia areata.

The chain links TRBV6-5 to TRBJ2-7; no firm D call. Between the trimmed V and J ends, which lost 6 bases and 6 bases, there was a span of 15 bases. CDR1 and CDR2 (germline): MNHEY, SVGAGI. This CDR3 is built from 13 residues. The CDR3 protein is CASSQRKVGEQYF. The CDR3, as DNA: TGTGCCAGCAGCCAACGAAAAGTCGGCGAGCAGTACTTC.

The gene calls are TRBV10-2 and TRBJ2-2; D not certain. CDR1 is WSHSY and CDR2 is SAAADI in the germline V gene. Between the trimmed V and J ends, which lost 8 bases and 6 bases, there was a span of 7 bases. This CDR3 region has 11 residues. The CDR3 loop is CASSRSGELFF. CDR3 DNA sequence: TGCGCCAGCTCTCGCTCCGGGGAGCTGTTTTTT.

V and J are TRBV30 and TRBJ2-3; the D gene is possibly TRBD2 (7 bases). The germline CDR1 and CDR2 sequences are GTSNPN and SVGIG (reference sequence). Trimming took 0 bases from V and 5 from J, leaving 12 bases between them. The CDR3 totals 14 residues. The DNA of the CDR3 is TGTGCCTGGAGTGTACGGCGGGGGCTAGATACGCAGTATTTT. Translation gives CAWSVRRGLDTQYF.

This chain uses TRBV18 with TRBJ1-6; no reliable D call. The CDR3 length is 14 residues. Trimming left V 0 bases short and J 10 bases short, with 10 bases between. Germline V gene lookup returns CDR1 KGHSH and CDR2 LQKENI. The CDR3, as DNA: TGTGCCAGCTCACCACCATTCATGGGATCACCCCTCCACTTT. It codes for CASSPPFMGSPLHF.

This clone was detected a few times. The CDR3 loop reads CASSRTGRDQETQYF. CDR3 coding DNA: TGTGCCAGCAGCAGGACCGGACGGGACCAAGAGACCCAGTACTTC. V gene TRBV21-1 combines with J gene TRBJ2-5. TRBV21-1 is noted as a pseudogene. The CDR3 length is 15 residues.

Only a few counts were recorded for this clone. The V gene is TRBV6-6, the J gene TRBJ2-7, with TRBD2 identical over 15 bases. This CDR3 region has 15 residues. Germline CDR1 and CDR2: MNHNY and SVGAGI (reference sequence). Unmatched junction bases numbered 5, after V lost 4 bases and J lost 7 bases. CDR3 region: CASSLIGTSGGEQYF. The CDR3 nucleotides are TGTGCCAGCAGTTTAATAGGGACTAGCGGGGGGGAGCAGTACTTC.

The V and J genes are TRBV18 and TRBJ2-2; no clear D. The CDR3 is 15 amino acids. The V gene's germline CDR1 is KGHSH and CDR2 LQKENI. V was shortened by 2 bases and J by 4 bases, with 11 bases between the two germline ends. The DNA for the CDR3 is TGTGCCAGCTCACCAGGGCCCGCCAGCACCGGGGAGCTGTTTTTT. Translation: CASSPGPASTGELFF. The variable domain in full, with the rest retrieved from reference TRBV18 and TRBJ2-2, is NAGVMQNPRHLVRRRGQEARLRCSPMKGHSHVYWYRQLPEEGLKFMVYLQKENIIDESGMPKERFSAEFPKEGPSILRIQQVVRGDSAAYFCASSPGPASTGELFFGEGSRLTVL.

The sample holds a few counts of this clone. V usage is TRBV28 and J usage is TRBJ1-1, with 7 bases that match TRBD1. The junction had 5 bases not matched to a gene; V was cut back by 8 bases and J by 2 bases. From germline, CDR1 is MDHEN and CDR2 SYDVKM. CDR3 length equals 13 residues. The chain's CDR3 is CASERQGNTEAFF. DNA for the CDR3: TGTGCCAGCGAACGACAGGGTAACACTGAAGCTTTCTTT.

The rearrangement links TRBV29-1 to TRBJ1-2; no reliable D call. CDR3 length equals 11 residues. Per germline, CDR1 SQVTM and CDR2 ANQGSEA. Trimming stripped 8 bases from V and 4 bases from J, with 11 bases between. CDR3 DNA sequence: TGCAGCTATGACCCCCTCTATGGCTACACCTTC. Protein: CSYDPLYGYTF.

This sequence joins TRBV6-5 and TRBJ2-1; TRBD1 is a possible D gene (5 bases). Germline loops: CDR1 MNHEY, CDR2 SVGAGI. V gave up 0 bases and J gave up 8 bases, with 11 bases separating them. The CDR3 runs 14 residues. CDR3 sequence: CASSYSGRADEQFF. Written as DNA, the CDR3 is TGTGCCAGCAGTTACTCGGGCAGGGCCGATGAGCAGTTCTTC.

This clone was seen only a few times. V usage is TRBV11-2 and J usage is TRBJ1-1, with no clear D. The CDR3 covers 14 residues. The ends were cut back, 5 bases at V and 1 base at J, with 11 bases in the middle. The V gene's germline CDR1 is SGHAT and CDR2 FQNNGV. The CDR3 loop is CASSVGLSNTEAFF. The DNA of the CDR3 is TGTGCCAGCAGCGTAGGACTGTCGAACACTGAAGCTTTCTTT.

This clone was picked up a small number of times. The chain joins TRBV4-2 to TRBJ2-5; D gene ambiguous. The CDR3 covers 16 residues. Germline V lookup: CDR1 LGHNA, CDR2 YNFKEQ. Trimming shortened V by 1 base and J by 5 bases, and 17 bases separated the two germline ends. CDR3 bases: TGTGCCAGCAGCCAAGGCGGACCACCGGCCGGGGAGACCCAGTACTTC. Protein product: CASSQGGPPAGETQYF.

This clone was counted only a few times. In nucleotides, the CDR3 is TGTGCCATCAGTCAAGCGACTAGTGCGGAGACCCAGTACTTC. Translation: CAISQATSAETQYF. The chain couples TRBV10-3 to TRBJ2-5; TRBD2 is a possible D gene (6 bases). V was shortened by 5 bases and J by 5 bases, with 15 bases between the two germline ends. Per germline, CDR1 ENHRY and CDR2 SYGVKD. This CDR3 region has 14 residues.

The rearrangement uses TRBV15 and TRBJ2-5, with 8 nucleotides matching TRBD2. The CDR3 runs to 15 residues. J lost 4 bases, V lost 1 base, and 5 bases had no gene match. Germline V lookup: CDR1 LNHNV, CDR2 YYDKDF (reference sequence). The CDR3 DNA follows: TGTGCCACCAGCAGAGGAGGGACTAGACCAGAGACCCAGTACTTC. Encoded protein: CATSRGGTRPETQYF.

The chain joins TRBV11-1 to TRBJ2-7; D tentatively fits TRBD1 or TRBD2 (6 bases each). The V and J ends lost 5 bases and 6 bases respectively, with 14 bases between them. The CDR3 is 13 amino acids. The germline CDR1 and CDR2 sequences are SGHAT and FQDESV (reference sequence). CDR3 in DNA: TGTGCCAGCAGCCGTCTCGGGGGCGCCGAGCAGTACTTC. Residues: CASSRLGGAEQYF.

The rearrangement links TRBV5-1 to TRBJ2-5, with a weak D call TRBD2 (6 bases). V was pared by 6 bases and J by 1 base, with 10 bases between. Germline assignment: CDR1 SGHRS and CDR2 YFSETQ. CDR3 size: 13 residues. CDR3 nucleotide sequence: TGCGCCAGCACCCAGGGACTCCAAGAGACCCAGTACTTC. It is translated as CASTQGLQETQYF.

This clone was observed a few times. The J gene is TRBJ1-1, the V gene TRBV19; tentatively, D is TRBD1 (5 bases). The germline V gene has CDR1 LNHDA and CDR2 SQIVND (reference sequence). The CDR3 has 13 residues. Trimming stripped 4 bases from V and 10 bases from J, with 16 bases between. DNA of the CDR3: TGTGCCAGTAGTACCGGCTTTAGCGGGGGAGCTTTCTTT. This gives the protein CASSTGFSGGAFF.

This chain joins TRBV28 and TRBJ2-4; 8 nucleotides line up with TRBD2. V was pared by 5 bases and J by 6 bases, with 9 bases of the junction left unmatched. Germline loops: CDR1 MDHEN, CDR2 SYDVKM. The CDR3 runs to 15 residues. DNA for the CDR3: TGTGCCAGCAGTCCCGCCGGGACTAGGGGAAACATTCAGTACTTC. Protein sequence: CASSPAGTRGNIQYF.

V gene TRBV5-1 combines with J gene TRBJ2-6, with no clear D. V shed 7 bases and J shed 0 bases, with 5 bases lying between them. CDR1 and CDR2 from the germline V gene are SGHRS and YFSETQ. The CDR3 loop spans 13 amino acids. CDR3 bases: TGCGCCAGCGGGGTCTCTGGGGCCAACGTCCTGACTTTC. This gives the protein CASGVSGANVLTF.

This chain joins TRBV25-1 and TRBJ1-1, with D maybe TRBD1 (6 bases). CDR1 MGHDK and CDR2 SYGVNS come from the germline V gene. This CDR3 has 14 amino acids. Trimming stripped 2 bases from V and 3 bases from J, with 10 bases between. DNA of the CDR3: TGTGCCAGCAGTGAACTGGGGACATACACTGAAGCTTTCTTT. Protein: CASSELGTYTEAFF.

The chain joins TRBV28 to TRBJ1-2, with a weak D call TRBD1 (6 bases). Trimming removed 4 bases from V and 1 base from J, with 10 bases in between. The CDR3 totals 14 residues. CDR1 is MDHEN, CDR2 SYDVKM, per germline. The CDR3 is CASSSGAFNYGYTF. The CDR3 bases are TGTGCCAGCAGTTCGGGGGCTTTTAACTATGGCTACACCTTC.

The chain recombines TRBV29-1 with TRBJ1-2; D uncertain. Germline V gene data show CDR1 as SQVTM and CDR2 as ANQGSEA. CDR3 length equals 12 residues. Trimming stripped 6 bases from V and 6 bases from J, with 14 bases between. The CDR3 nucleotides read TGCAGCGTGGCGAGGTACGAGGATGGCTACACCTTC. Amino acid sequence: CSVARYEDGYTF.

V usage is TRBV7-2 and J usage is TRBJ1-6; D unresolved. Looked up from germline, CDR1 is SGHTA and CDR2 is FQGNSA. This CDR3 region has 13 residues. Trimming pared 6 bases from V and 13 bases from J, leaving 16 bases between. CDR3 nucleotide sequence: TGTGCCAGCAGAACCGACGGACTCCGGCCCCTCCACTTT. This gives the protein CASRTDGLRPLHF.

This clone occurred a few times. The chain uses TRBV5-1 and TRBJ2-2, with D possibly TRBD1 on 6 matching bases. Germline assignment: CDR1 SGHRS and CDR2 YFSETQ. The germline V and J ends were trimmed by 1 base and 5 bases, with 12 bases remaining between them. CDR3 length equals 15 residues. The DNA of the CDR3 is TGCGCCAGCAGCTTGCACAGGGAGAGTACCGGGGAGCTGTTTTTT. This codes for CASSLHRESTGELFF.

This chain uses TRBV28 with TRBJ2-3; D unresolved. This CDR3 comprises 17 residues. V lost 4 bases, J lost 5 bases, and 22 bases lay in between. Germline V lookup: CDR1 MDHEN, CDR2 SYDVKM. CDR3 region: CASSSPVLLLSLDTQYF. The CDR3 coding sequence is TGTGCCAGCAGTTCCCCGGTGTTGCTCCTCTCTTTAGATACGCAGTATTTT.

The rearrangement uses TRBV30 and TRBJ2-5; possibly TRBD1 for D (6 bases). This CDR3 region has 16 residues. The germline V gene encodes CDR1 GTSNPN and CDR2 SVGIG (reference sequence). Trimming removed 3 bases from V and 2 bases from J, with 19 bases in between. As DNA, the CDR3 is TGTGCCTGGAGCCGAGACAATAACAGGGAGCAAGAGACCCAGTACTTC. Its translation is CAWSRDNNREQETQYF.